The 12 T cell receptor beta chains below all came from one sample that was sequenced in a study of T cells in Graves' hyperthyroidism and ophthalmopathy. Authors of the study amplified TCR beta CDR3 regions from RNA transcripts. An initial round of RT-PCR targeting the TCR CDR3 relied on the HTBI primer set. TCRdb redid the calling of the multiplex PCR reads with MiXCR, one entry per CDR3 protein. This table has 540,000 or so distinct CDR3 sequences, approximately 14% appearing once. Sequencing was done on a sample of blood. These TCRs come from a woman aged 30 to 39 with Graves' hyperthyroidism.

This clonotype showed up just a few times. The rearrangement links TRBV27 to TRBJ1-3; D is unclear. Trimming took 4 bases from V and 0 from J, leaving 10 bases between them. There are 15 residues in the CDR3. Germline V gives CDR1 MNHEY, CDR2 SMNVEV (reference sequence). CDR3 nucleotides: TGTGCCAGCAGTTCTTCAGATGTCTCTGGAAACACCATATATTTT. Translation: CASSSSDVSGNTIYF.

This clonotype showed up many times. The chain has TRBV12-3 or TRBV12-4 and TRBJ2-3, with TRBD2 identical over 9 bases. CDR3 length: 15 amino acids. V shed 0 bases and J 4 bases; nucleotides not matched to a gene: 2. CDR3 DNA sequence: TGTGCCAGCAGTTTAGCTAGCGGGAGTGCAGATACGCAGTATTTT. Translation gives CASSLASGSADTQYF.

A note on this clonotype: A much bigger clone sits one base away, suggesting this may be a read error. The rearrangement uses TRBV28 and TRBJ2-5; D is perhaps TRBD1 (6 bases). Looked up from germline, CDR1 is MDHEN and CDR2 is SYDVKM. The CDR3 length is 19 residues. Trimming shortened V by 2 bases and J by 5 bases, and 27 bases separated the two germline ends. This CDR3 is CASSLIPGAADRFQETQYF. The DNA of the CDR3 is TGTGCCAGCAGTTTAATTCCTGGGGCGGCCGACAGGTTCCAGGAGACCCAGTACTTC.

This clonotype was observed a handful of times. With a much larger clone just one base away, this may be a read error. The chain couples TRBV30 to TRBJ2-7; 10 positions match TRBD1. After removal of 3 bases from V and 4 bases from J, the junction contained 9 bases not matched to a gene. The CDR3 spans 15 residues. The germline gives CDR1 GTSNPN, CDR2 SVGIG (reference sequence). CDR3 amino acids: CAWRGHRTGGYEQYF. The CDR3 nucleotides are TGTGCCTGGAGAGGCCACCGGACAGGGGGTTACGAGCAGTACTTC.

Ten or more counts support this clonotype. The gene calls are TRBV11-2 and TRBJ2-3, with D perhaps TRBD1 (5 bases). The germline V gene encodes CDR1 SGHAT and CDR2 FQNNGV. The CDR3 spans 17 residues. The ends were cut back, 1 base at V and 0 bases at J, with 14 bases in the middle. The CDR3 is CASSLVRVSSSTDTQYF. CDR3 bases: TGTGCCAGCAGCTTAGTCAGGGTTTCTTCTAGCACAGATACGCAGTATTTT.

This clonotype was seen at least ten times. The chain has TRBV27 and TRBJ1-5; possibly TRBD1 for D (6 bases). From germline, CDR1 is MNHEY and CDR2 SMNVEV (reference sequence). The length of the CDR3 is 15 residues. Trimming removed 5 bases from V and 4 bases from J, with 15 bases in between. The CDR3 DNA is TGTGCCAGCAGTCCCCACGTCGACAGGAATCAGCCCCAGCATTTT. This translates into CASSPHVDRNQPQHF.

This clonotype was seen repeatedly, ten times or more. This chain uses TRBV7-6 with TRBJ2-3; no clear D. The V gene lost 1 base and the J gene lost 0 bases, with 14 bases spanning the gap. The CDR3 totals 17 residues. Germline V gene sequence: CDR1 SGHVS, CDR2 FNYEAQ. CDR3 nucleotides: TGTGCCAGCAGCTTAGACGCCTATACAACTAGCACAGATACGCAGTATTTT. Protein: CASSLDAYTTSTDTQYF.

This clonotype occurred many times. J is TRBJ1-1 and V is TRBV12-3 or TRBV12-4, with a possible D match to TRBD1 (5 bases). CDR3 length equals 14 residues. Trimming removed 6 bases at V and 1 base at J, with 12 bases between. CDR3 coding DNA: TGTGCCAGCAGCTCCCACGGGGCGAACACTGAAGCTTTCTTT. Residues: CASSSHGANTEAFF.

This clonotype was seen only once. This chain links TRBV7-2 with TRBJ1-2; no clear D. The germline V gene encodes CDR1 SGHTA and CDR2 FQGNSA. This CDR3 has 14 amino acids. V lost 6 bases and J 7 bases, leaving 18 bases between the germline ends. The CDR3, as DNA: TGTGCCAGCAGATCAACGACGGGTGTGGTTGGCTACACCTTC. This translates into CASRSTTGVVGYTF.

The rearrangement uses TRBV3-1 and TRBJ2-7; 11 nucleotides match TRBD2. V was pared by 5 bases and J by 1 base, with 10 bases of the junction left unmatched. The germline V gene has CDR1 LGHDT and CDR2 YNNKEL (reference sequence). The CDR3 spans 17 residues. CDR3 loop: CASSSYGLAGSSYEQYF. In DNA, the CDR3 is TGTGCCAGCAGCTCCTACGGACTAGCGGGTTCATCCTACGAGCAGTACTTC.

This chain joins TRBV6-5 and TRBJ1-2, with TRBD1 as a possible D gene (6 bases). In germline, CDR1 is MNHEY, CDR2 SVGAGI. Deletions cut 2 bases from V and 7 bases from J, with 20 bases between. The CDR3 extends over 16 amino acids. The CDR3 coding sequence is TGTGCCAGCAGTTACGATCGGTTTGCAGGGGAAAGTGGCTACACCTTC. It encodes CASSYDRFAGESGYTF.

In this sample, this clonotype turned up many times. This rearrangement joins TRBV30 to TRBJ2-1, with 9 bases identical to TRBD2. With 0 bases clipped from V and 2 bases from J, the junction kept 5 bases outside the gene matches. This CDR3 has 16 residues. Germline CDR1 is GTSNPN and CDR2 is SVGIG (reference sequence). CDR3 DNA sequence: TGTGCCTGGAGTGTACGAGCGGGAGGCCCCTACAATGAGCAGTTCTTC. It yields the protein CAWSVRAGGPYNEQFF.